This passage covers 12 T cell receptor beta chains from one sample sequenced in a study of cytomegalovirus exposure and HLA in healthy donors. The study ran its PCR with 60 Vbeta and 13 Jbeta primers. Some clones are missing from TCRdb's copy, which holds only in-frame ones; the method was immunoSEQ multiplex PCR. The repertoire holds around 150,000 clones, with 80% to 90% as singletons. Sequencing used PBMCs. The receptors shown here come from a woman aged 18-29 years in good health and CMV-seronegative.

The CDR3 DNA reads TGTGCCAGCAGGCCCACCCCTCAGGGGGAGTCGAACACCGGGGAGCTGTTTTTT. Protein: CASRPTPQGESNTGELFF. V gene TRBV2 combines with J gene TRBJ2-2; TRBD1 agrees at 7 bases. The germline V gene has CDR1 SNHLY and CDR2 FYNNEI. V shed 6 bases and J 0 bases; nucleotides not matched to a gene: 13. CDR3 length: 18 amino acids. The whole variable domain, remainder taken from reference TRBV2 and TRBJ2-2, is EPEVTQTPSHQVTQMGQEVILRCVPISNHLYFYWYRQILGQKVEFLVSFYNNEISEKSEIFDDQFSVERPDGSNFTLKIRSTKLEDSAMYFCASRPTPQGESNTGELFFGEGSRLTVL.

The J gene is TRBJ1-2, the V gene TRBV9; 9 nucleotides align to TRBD1. The V and J ends lost 0 bases and 8 bases, in that order; junction bases with no gene match: 11. Looked up from germline, CDR1 is SGDLS and CDR2 is YYNGEE. The CDR3 totals 16 residues. This chain's CDR3 is CASSVALTGGSLGYTF. The CDR3 coding sequence is TGTGCCAGCAGCGTAGCCCTTACAGGGGGCTCGTTGGGCTACACCTTC.

The count of this clone is one. V gene TRBV6-1 combines with J gene TRBJ2-4, with TRBD1 identical over 10 bases. Germline V gene lookup returns CDR1 MNHNS and CDR2 SASEGT. V was pared by 2 bases and J by 9 bases, with 13 bases of the junction left unmatched. This CDR3 region has 17 residues. CDR3 bases: TGTGCCAGCAGTGAAAGTCTTTGGACAGGGGGAGCTAGCATTCAGTACTTC. Encoded protein: CASSESLWTGGASIQYF.

This sequence joins TRBV27 and TRBJ2-2; D is unclear. CDR1 and CDR2 from the germline V gene are MNHEY and SMNVEV (reference sequence). V lost 7 bases and J lost 4, with 7 bases in between. The CDR3 is 12 amino acids. CDR3 residues: CASMPVTGELFF. For the CDR3, the DNA is TGTGCCAGCATGCCGGTCACCGGGGAGCTGTTTTTT.

V usage is TRBV29-1 and J usage is TRBJ2-5, with D maybe TRBD2 (6 bases). From germline, CDR1 is SQVTM and CDR2 ANQGSEA. The CDR3 is 13 amino acids. V was pared by 2 bases and J by 9 bases, with 16 bases between. This chain's CDR3 is CSVETGLGESQYF. The CDR3 nucleotides are TGCAGCGTTGAAACGGGACTGGGCGAGTCCCAGTACTTC.

This chain connects TRBV10-2 to TRBJ2-7, with 8 bases lining up with TRBD1. With 10 bases clipped from V and 2 bases from J, the junction kept 7 bases outside the gene matches. Germline V lookup: CDR1 WSHSY, CDR2 SAAADI. The CDR3 spans 13 residues. The CDR3 DNA is TGCGCCACCAAGGGGACAGGTACCTACGAGCAGTACTTC. Translation: CATKGTGTYEQYF.

The chain is built from TRBV5-1 and TRBJ1-4; the D is unclear. Germline CDR1 SGHRS, CDR2 YFSETQ. The CDR3 spans 14 residues. V was cut by 0 bases and J by 4 bases, with 7 bases left in between. As DNA, the CDR3 is TGCGCCAGCAGCTTGGGGGGAGTTAATGAAAAACTGTTTTTT. It yields the protein CASSLGGVNEKLFF.

J is TRBJ2-2 and V is TRBV9; TRBD2 matches 12 bases. V lost 4 bases, J lost 6 bases, and 4 bases stayed unmatched. The CDR3 has 15 amino acids. Germline V gene data show CDR1 as SGDLS and CDR2 as YYNGEE. The CDR3 DNA is TGTGCCAGCAGCCCCCGGACTAGCGGGGCCGGGGAGCTGTTTTTT. This sequence encodes CASSPRTSGAGELFF.

This chain uses TRBV27 with TRBJ1-5; tentative D call: TRBD1 (6 bases). Germline CDR1 MNHEY, CDR2 SMNVEV (reference sequence). CDR3 length equals 14 residues. The V end was cut by 2 bases, the J end by 4 bases, with 9 bases between. The CDR3 nucleotides read TGTGCCAGCAGTTTACAGGGGAGAAATCAGCCCCAGCATTTT. Its translation is CASSLQGRNQPQHF.

V and J are TRBV28 and TRBJ2-1; D might be TRBD2 (5 bases). The CDR3 is 15 amino acids. Germline CDR1 is MDHEN and CDR2 is SYDVKM. The V end lost 2 bases, the J end lost 1 base, and 9 bases lay between the germline ends. DNA of the CDR3: TGTGCCAGCAGTTTAAGGACTCGTTCCTACAATGAGCAGTTCTTC. It translates to CASSLRTRSYNEQFF.

J is TRBJ2-6 and V is TRBV19; D is undetermined. Trimming stripped 3 bases from V and 2 bases from J, with 8 bases between. Per the germline V gene, CDR1 is LNHDA and CDR2 is SQIVND (reference sequence). The CDR3 sequence is 15 residues long. CDR3 residues: CASSIGRTGANVLTF. In DNA, the CDR3 is TGTGCCAGTAGTATTGGGCGAACTGGGGCCAACGTCCTGACTTTC.

The chain carries TRBV7-9 and TRBJ2-7; 8 bases agree with TRBD2. The V and J ends lost 5 bases and 3 bases, in that order; junction bases with no gene match: 6. This CDR3 contains 14 residues. Germline V gives CDR1 SEHNR, CDR2 FQNEAQ (reference sequence). The chain's CDR3 is CASSPGGGYYEQYF. The CDR3 nucleotides are TGTGCCAGCAGCCCGGGGGGGGGATACTACGAGCAGTACTTC.